Shown below are 27 T cell receptor beta chains from a single sample sequenced in a study of blood T cell repertoires in COVID-19. Method: immunoSEQ multiplex PCR; TCRdb's copy keeps in-frame clones and lacks some. The table has over 150,000 clones, around four fifths seen once. The material sequenced was PBMCs or T cells enriched from blood (not recorded which). These receptors were taken from a man aged 50-59 years who had recovered from COVID-19.

The CDR3 spells CASSVERAATDTQYF. DNA of the CDR3: TGTGCCAGCAGCGTAGAGCGGGCCGCCACAGATACGCAGTATTTT. The rearrangement links TRBV9 to TRBJ2-3; TRBD2 might be the D (6 bases). The CDR3 covers 15 residues. V was clipped by 0 bases and J by 2 bases, with 10 bases between them. Germline CDR1 and CDR2: SGDLS and YYNGEE.

The rearrangement joins TRBV6-2 or TRBV6-3 to TRBJ2-5, with 10 nucleotides matching TRBD1. CDR3 length: 18 residues. V shed 4 bases and J 4 bases; nucleotides not matched to a gene: 15. Germline V gene sequence: CDR1 MNHEY, CDR2 SVGEGT. The CDR3 reads CASSSRDRGRRSAETQYF. The CDR3 DNA follows: TGTGCCAGCAGTTCTCGGGACAGGGGACGACGCAGCGCAGAGACCCAGTACTTC.

The chain recombines TRBV21-1 with TRBJ2-2; TRBD2, as called in the table, went unchecked against the DNA. TRBV21-1 counts as a pseudogene. The CDR3 totals 23 residues. The chain's CDR3 is CASSKAQDPETSGGYLTIRELFF. In nucleotides, the CDR3 is TGTGCCAGCAGCAAAGCCCAGGATCCCGAGACTAGCGGGGGGTACCTCACCATACGGGAGCTGTTTTTT.

The V gene is TRBV7-8, the J gene TRBJ1-2, with TRBD1 identical over 10 bases. Per the germline V gene, CDR1 is SGHVS and CDR2 is FQNEAQ. The CDR3 covers 18 residues. Germline trimming cut 4 bases from V and 1 base from J; bases unmatched to any gene: 12. This chain's CDR3 is CASSSFPGQGYFNYGYTF. In DNA form, the CDR3 reads TGTGCCAGCAGCTCTTTCCCGGGACAGGGGTACTTTAACTATGGCTACACCTTC.

J is TRBJ2-1 and V is TRBV7-3; TRBD2 agrees at 13 bases. The V segment lost 5 bases and the J segment 0 bases; nucleotides outside the gene matches: 10. Germline values: CDR1 SGHTA, CDR2 FQGTGA. CDR3 length equals 19 residues. The CDR3 DNA follows: TGTGCCAGCAGCCCCCGGGGGACTAGCGGGGCGAGCTCCTACAATGAGCAGTTCTTC. It yields the protein CASSPRGTSGASSYNEQFF.

The chain carries TRBV27 and TRBJ1-4; TRBD1 might be the D (5 bases). The germline CDR1 and CDR2 sequences are MNHEY and SMNVEV (reference sequence). V shed 6 bases and J shed 8 bases, with 16 bases lying between them. The CDR3 spans 14 residues. CDR3 bases: TGTGCCAGCAGCTTCGTGGGGGGAGGGGAAAAACTGTTTTTT. Its protein product is CASSFVGGGEKLFF.

This rearrangement joins TRBV23-1 to TRBJ1-1; weak D call: TRBD1 (6 bases). TRBV23-1 is marked as an open reading frame, function uncertain. Between the trimmed V and J ends, which lost 7 bases and 0 bases, there was a span of 15 bases. This CDR3 is 15 amino acids long. This CDR3 is CASNRQVEMNTEAFF. CDR3 sequence (DNA): TGCGCCAGCAACCGACAGGTCGAAATGAACACTGAAGCTTTCTTT.

For the CDR3, the DNA is TGTGCCAGCAGCATCAGGGGGCTTAGAACAGATACGCAGTATTTT. Residues: CASSIRGLRTDTQYF. The rearrangement links TRBV11-2 to TRBJ2-3; the match to TRBD1 covers 8 bases. V trimming: 5 bases; J trimming: 3 bases; junction bases outside the gene matches: 7. Germline lookup yields CDR1 SGHAT and CDR2 FQNNGV. This CDR3 has 15 residues.

The chain employs TRBV7-9 and TRBJ1-1; a weak D match, TRBD1 (5 bases). CDR3 length equals 15 residues. Germline V gene sequence: CDR1 SEHNR, CDR2 FQNEAQ (reference sequence). V lost 3 bases and J 0 bases, leaving 11 bases between the germline ends. CDR3 in amino acids: CASSFPGIMNTEAFF. The DNA for the CDR3 is TGTGCCAGCAGCTTCCCAGGGATCATGAACACTGAAGCTTTCTTT.

This clone was detected only a few times. The chain recombines TRBV5-1 with TRBJ1-4, with D perhaps TRBD1 (5 bases). V was pared by 5 bases and J by 2 bases, with 16 bases between. CDR1 and CDR2 from the germline V gene are SGHRS and YFSETQ. CDR3 length: 16 residues. The CDR3 spells CASRETAISTNEKLFF. CDR3 sequence (DNA): TGCGCCAGCAGGGAGACAGCAATTTCCACTAATGAAAAACTGTTTTTT.

The chain is built from TRBV7-9 and TRBJ2-3, with TRBD2 as a possible D gene (5 bases). This CDR3 is 14 amino acids long. Between the trimmed V and J ends, which lost 1 base and 4 bases, there was a span of 9 bases. Germline V lookup: CDR1 SEHNR, CDR2 FQNEAQ (reference sequence). The CDR3 spells CASSLGGNPDTQYF. The DNA of the CDR3 is TGTGCCAGCAGCTTAGGAGGGAATCCAGATACGCAGTATTTT. Filled out from reference TRBV7-9 and TRBJ2-3, the complete variable domain reads DTGVSQNPRHKITKRGQNVTFRCDPISEHNRLYWYRQTLGQGPEFLTYFQNEAQLEKSRLLSDRFSAERPKGSFSTLEIQRTEQGDSAMYLCASSLGGNPDTQYFGPGTRLTVL.

This rearrangement joins TRBV6-5 to TRBJ1-1, with 8 bases matching TRBD1. Germline V gene data show CDR1 as MNHEY and CDR2 as SVGAGI. The V gene end was trimmed by 6 bases and the J gene end by 7 bases; junction bases not matched to a gene: 13. CDR3 length: 15 residues. The CDR3 protein is CASSLYDRGNGEAFF. The CDR3 DNA is TGTGCCAGCAGCCTTTACGACAGGGGCAACGGTGAAGCTTTCTTT.

The chain recombines TRBV19 with TRBJ1-2; 12 bases agree with TRBD1. V was pared by 4 bases and J by 8 bases, with 5 bases of the junction left unmatched. The CDR3 length is 14 residues. CDR1 LNHDA and CDR2 SQIVND come from the germline V gene (reference sequence). The CDR3 DNA is TGTGCCAGTAGTACCAGGGACAGGGGGCCCGGCTACACCTTC. Translated: CASSTRDRGPGYTF.

The rearrangement joins TRBV14 to TRBJ2-5; TRBD2 aligns across 7 bases. V lost 0 bases and J lost 1; bases outside the gene matches: 5. The germline V gene has CDR1 SGHDN and CDR2 FVKESK. The CDR3 is made up of 16 amino acids. CDR3: CASSQDRLALQETQYF. The DNA of the CDR3 is TGTGCCAGCAGCCAAGACCGACTAGCCCTCCAAGAGACCCAGTACTTC.

The CDR3 sequence: CASSLRQGMNNEQFF. In nucleotides, the CDR3 is TGTGCCAGCAGCCTGCGACAGGGGATGAACAATGAGCAGTTCTTC. V usage is TRBV14 and J usage is TRBJ2-1; 8 nucleotides match TRBD1. CDR1 is SGHDN, CDR2 FVKESK, per germline. This CDR3 is built from 15 residues. Trimming at V came to 4 bases and at J to 5 bases, leaving 7 bases not matched to a gene. Supplemented by reference TRBV14 and TRBJ2-1, the full variable domain reads EAGVTQFPSHSVIEKGQTVTLRCDPISGHDNLYWYRRVMGKEIKFLLHFVKESKQDESGMPNNRFLAERTGGTYSTLKVQPAELEDSGVYFCASSLRQGMNNEQFFGPGTRLTVL.

The V and J genes are TRBV10-3 and TRBJ1-1, with D perhaps matching TRBD1 (5 bases). CDR1 and CDR2 (germline): ENHRY, SYGVKD. This CDR3 has 14 residues. Trimming removed 7 bases at V and 11 bases at J, with 23 bases between. CDR3 sequence (DNA): TGTGCCATCACCGCCGGGGGTGGGCTGATGGAGGCTTTCTTT. This gives the protein CAITAGGGLMEAFF.

The chain combines TRBV5-1 with TRBJ2-3; 13 bases map to TRBD2. Germline assignment: CDR1 SGHRS and CDR2 YFSETQ. CDR3 length: 17 amino acids. V lost 0 bases, J lost 5 bases, and 6 bases stayed unmatched. DNA of the CDR3: TGCGCCAGCAGCTTGGGTCCCGGGACTAGCGGGGAAGATACGCAGTATTTT. Residues: CASSLGPGTSGEDTQYF.

The J gene is TRBJ2-2, the V gene TRBV5-6; the D is unclear. Trimming removed 2 bases at V and 7 bases at J, with 9 bases between. Germline CDR1 and CDR2: SGHDT and YYEEEE. CDR3 size: 13 residues. This chain's CDR3 is CASSFNTVGELFF. CDR3 in DNA: TGTGCCAGCAGCTTCAATACGGTCGGGGAGCTGTTTTTT.

V gene TRBV11-2 combines with J gene TRBJ2-7, with TRBD1 as a possible D gene (5 bases). The CDR3 sequence is 14 residues long. Trimming pared 3 bases from V and 5 bases from J, leaving 14 bases between. The germline V gene has CDR1 SGHAT and CDR2 FQNNGV. CDR3 in amino acids: CASSFPGRANEQYF. The CDR3 DNA reads as TGTGCCAGCAGCTTCCCGGGCAGGGCGAACGAGCAGTACTTC. The full variable domain, rest sourced from reference TRBV11-2 and TRBJ2-7, is EAGVAQSPRYKIIEKRQSVAFWCNPISGHATLYWYQQILGQGPKLLIQFQNNGVVDDSQLPKDRFSAERLKGVDSTLKIQPAKLEDSAVYLCASSFPGRANEQYFGPGTRLTVT.

The V and J genes are TRBV9 and TRBJ1-1, with a weak D call TRBD1 (5 bases). The CDR3 covers 17 residues. Germline values: CDR1 SGDLS, CDR2 YYNGEE. V shed 4 bases and J shed 1 base, with 20 bases lying between them. The CDR3 nucleotides are TGTGCCAGCAGCCCCGGCGGTTGGGCAGGGTGGAACACTGAAGCTTTCTTT. This encodes CASSPGGWAGWNTEAFF.

The chain carries TRBV7-2 and TRBJ1-3, with D unclear. CDR3 size: 13 residues. The ends were cut back, 5 bases at V and 5 bases at J, with 10 bases in the middle. The germline gives CDR1 SGHTA, CDR2 FQGNSA. The CDR3 DNA is TGTGCCAGCAGCCCTCCCCCCCGAAACACCATATATTTT. It encodes CASSPPPRNTIYF.

Only one count was recorded for this clone. The genes are TRBV6-5 and TRBJ2-5; D not resolved. Trimming stripped 5 bases from V and 2 bases from J, with 12 bases between. The CDR3 has 14 residues. The germline gives CDR1 MNHEY, CDR2 SVGAGI. DNA for the CDR3: TGTGCCAGCAGTCTTTCTCCGGTTCAAGAGACCCAGTACTTC. It encodes CASSLSPVQETQYF.

V gene TRBV19 combines with J gene TRBJ1-5, with D perhaps matching TRBD1 (5 bases). CDR1 and CDR2 from the germline V gene are LNHDA and SQIVND (reference sequence). Trimming left V 7 bases short and J 5 bases short, with 18 bases between. The CDR3 is 15 residues long. CDR3 in amino acids: CASTPGREVHQPQHF. The CDR3 DNA sequence: TGTGCCAGTACCCCGGGCAGGGAGGTTCATCAGCCCCAGCATTTT.

V gene TRBV10-3 combines with J gene TRBJ1-1, with 9 nucleotides matching TRBD1. Trimming took 6 bases from V and 0 from J; bases not matched to a gene: 2. Germline V CDR1 and CDR2: ENHRY, SYGVKD. The length of the CDR3 is 14 residues. CDR3 region: CAIRGTGLNTEAFF. In DNA, the CDR3 is TGTGCCATCAGGGGGACAGGGTTGAACACTGAAGCTTTCTTT.

The chain is built from TRBV11-3 and TRBJ2-5; D ambiguous. The CDR3 sequence is 12 residues long. Deletions cut 5 bases from V and 5 bases from J, with 9 bases between. CDR1 is SGHNT and CDR2 is YENEEA in the germline V gene. The CDR3 protein is CASSETPETQYF. CDR3 nucleotides: TGTGCCAGCAGCGAGACTCCGGAGACCCAGTACTTC.

This chain joins TRBV7-6 and TRBJ2-2, with a weak D call TRBD1 (7 bases). Germline-derived CDR1 and CDR2 are SGHVS and FNYEAQ. This CDR3 contains 15 residues. V dropped 5 bases and J dropped 7 bases, with 17 bases sitting between them. The CDR3 is CASSTSRGVVGELFF. DNA of the CDR3: TGTGCCAGCAGCACCTCCAGGGGGGTAGTCGGGGAGCTGTTTTTT.

V gene TRBV2 combines with J gene TRBJ1-5; 8 bases match TRBD1. Unmatched junction bases numbered 6, after V lost 6 bases and J lost 11 bases. The CDR3 consists of 12 residues. CDR1 SNHLY and CDR2 FYNNEI come from the germline V gene. The CDR3 spells CASSATGVAQHF. CDR3 coding DNA: TGTGCCAGCAGCGCGACAGGGGTAGCCCAGCATTTT.